This T cell receptor (beta chain) originates from a study of blood T cell repertoires in COVID-19. Whole-study context: Donors in the United States, Italy and Spain gave samples during acute or convalescent COVID-19.

TCRdb's copy holds only in-frame clones and misses some; the assay was immunoSEQ multiplex PCR. The table has tens of thousands of clones, roughly 87% seen once. The sequence was obtained from a man aged 45-60 years with active COVID-19. The sample was peripheral blood.

This CDR3 reads CASSQDWQTSNEKLFF. The CDR3, as DNA: TGCGCCAGCAGCCAAGATTGGCAAACCTCTAATGAAAAACTGTTTTTT. The rearrangement links TRBV4-3 to TRBJ1-4; no reliable D call. This CDR3 is 16 amino acids long. Germline V gene lookup returns CDR1 LGHNA and CDR2 YSLEER. Trimming left V 0 bases short and J 3 bases short, with 11 bases between.